Given below is one TCR beta chain in context. Its specific antigen is unknown. No much larger clone is present one base from it, and per-base qualities are unavailable. To sequence the TCRbeta CDR3 region, genomic DNA was isolated from the sorted cells. The immunoSEQ Assay was used to sequence the TCRbeta CDR3 regions. Entries here come from immuneACCESS through TCRdb and include only in-frame sequences with V and J called. Some clones fail to appear in such tables; in the studies checked, an unresolved V gene covers under half of the shortfall, and the cause of the remainder is unknown. Present in this sample are about 58,000 clones, 83% of which were seen just once. The ten largest make up 3% to 3.5% of the sample. The trial excluded patients who had a history of autoimmune disease or were on systemic immunosuppression. Peripheral blood for TCR sequencing was drawn from every dose cohort at baseline, at cycle 4 day 1 and at cycle 7 day 1. The samples were drawn from a first-in-human, open-label, multicenter phase I dose-escalation trial of ivuxolimab. Adults with locally advanced or metastatic head and neck squamous cell, hepatocellular, melanoma or renal cell carcinoma were enrolled in the trial. Before TCR sequencing, CD4+ T cells and CD8+ T cells from peripheral blood were sorted into separate populations.

The data originate from a study of OX40 agonist ivuxolimab in advanced cancers. In terms of the full investigation: Ivuxolimab was an agonistic, fully human IgG2 monoclonal antibody directed against OX40 (CD134), a costimulatory receptor. Intravenous ivuxolimab was administered to patients every 2 weeks at six dose levels: 0.01, 0.1, 0.3, 1.5, 3 and 10 mg/kg. Of the 50 or so patients in dose escalation, some 20 had hepatocellular carcinoma, approximately 15 had melanoma, 9 had renal cell carcinoma and 9 had head and neck cancer. In the dose-escalation cohort, roughly four fifths of patients were male, and the mean age was about 55 years, with a range of roughly 20 to 80. Prior anti-PD-1, anti-PD-L1 or anti-CTLA-4 therapy was permitted, and 40% of dose-escalation patients had received checkpoint inhibitors. Three dose-escalation patients achieved partial responses, one with hepatocellular carcinoma and two with cutaneous melanoma. Peripheral TCRbeta sequencing was intended to test whether TCR sequence diversity was altered and clonal T-cell expansion was caused by ivuxolimab. The paper describes the monotherapy dose-escalation part (N of about 47 patients) of the phase I trial of ivuxolimab.

Study-wide findings and limitations: The antigen specificity of the clonally expanded peripheral T cells was not determined. At doses from 0.1 to 3.0 mg/kg, clonal expansion was seen in both CD4+ and CD8+ blood T cells between baseline and week 6. In partial responders in the 0.1-3.0 mg/kg groups, normalized peripheral clonal expansion was found to be among the lowest, especially among CD8+ T cells. Low levels of normalized T-cell clonal expansion were also seen in some patients who did not respond. After ivuxolimab, CD8+ T cells had more expanded clones than CD4+ T cells on average.

Taken from cysteine to phenylalanine, the CDR3 has 12 residues. Just the 36-base CDR3 DNA is kept, in frame starting at base 1. The CDR1 and CDR2 encoded by the germline V gene (reference sequence) are LNHDA and SQIVND. Trimming takes 6 bases from V and 6 bases from J, and the germline ends sit 9 bases apart. This clonotype was sampled from an adult with an advanced solid tumor such as melanoma, head and neck, liver or kidney cancer. The input for sequencing was CD4+ or CD8+ T cells sorted from blood, taken in a trial of the OX40 agonist ivuxolimab. Recombination joined TRBV19 with TRBJ1-5; the D segment cannot be called with confidence. The CDR3 region: CASRVGSQPQHF. At the DNA level, the sequence is TGTGCCAGTAGGGTAGGATCTCAGCCCCAGCATTTT.